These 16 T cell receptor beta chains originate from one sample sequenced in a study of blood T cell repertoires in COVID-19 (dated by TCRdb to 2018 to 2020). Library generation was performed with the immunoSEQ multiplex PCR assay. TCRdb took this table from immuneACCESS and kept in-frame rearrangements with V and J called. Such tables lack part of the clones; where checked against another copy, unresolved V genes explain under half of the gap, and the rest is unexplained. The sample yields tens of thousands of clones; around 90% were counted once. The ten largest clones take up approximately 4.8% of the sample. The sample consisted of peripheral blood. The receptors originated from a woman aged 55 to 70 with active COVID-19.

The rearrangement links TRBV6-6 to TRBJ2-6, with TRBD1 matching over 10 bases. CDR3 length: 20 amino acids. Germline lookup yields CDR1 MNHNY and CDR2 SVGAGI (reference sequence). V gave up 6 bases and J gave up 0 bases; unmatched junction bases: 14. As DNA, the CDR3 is TGTGCCAGCAGCAAAAAGGGACAGGGGCCAGTGTTCTCTGGGGCCAACGTCCTGACTTTC. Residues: CASSKKGQGPVFSGANVLTF.

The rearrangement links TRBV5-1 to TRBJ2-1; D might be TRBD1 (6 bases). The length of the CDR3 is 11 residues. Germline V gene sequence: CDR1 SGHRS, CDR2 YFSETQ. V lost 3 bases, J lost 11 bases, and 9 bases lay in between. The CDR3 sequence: CASSSGDKQFF. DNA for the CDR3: TGCGCCAGCAGCTCCGGGGACAAGCAGTTCTTC.

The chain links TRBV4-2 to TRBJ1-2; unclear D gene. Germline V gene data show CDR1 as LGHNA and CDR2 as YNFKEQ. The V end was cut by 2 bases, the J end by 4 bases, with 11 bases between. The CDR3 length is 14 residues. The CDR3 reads CASSQSQTGYGYTF. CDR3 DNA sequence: TGTGCCAGCAGCCAAAGTCAAACCGGCTATGGCTACACCTTC.

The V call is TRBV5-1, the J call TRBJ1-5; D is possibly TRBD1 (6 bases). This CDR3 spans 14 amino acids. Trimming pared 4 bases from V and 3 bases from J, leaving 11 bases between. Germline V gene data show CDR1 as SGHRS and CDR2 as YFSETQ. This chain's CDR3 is CASSRGQPNQPQHF. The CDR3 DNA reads TGCGCCAGCAGCCGTGGACAGCCCAATCAGCCCCAGCATTTT.

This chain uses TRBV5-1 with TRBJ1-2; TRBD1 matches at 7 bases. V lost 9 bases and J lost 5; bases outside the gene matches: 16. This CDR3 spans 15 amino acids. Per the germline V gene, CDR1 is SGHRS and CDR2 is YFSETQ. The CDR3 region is CATSTGAGGLYGYTF. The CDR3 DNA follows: TGCGCCACCTCGACCGGGGCAGGGGGTTTGTATGGCTACACCTTC.

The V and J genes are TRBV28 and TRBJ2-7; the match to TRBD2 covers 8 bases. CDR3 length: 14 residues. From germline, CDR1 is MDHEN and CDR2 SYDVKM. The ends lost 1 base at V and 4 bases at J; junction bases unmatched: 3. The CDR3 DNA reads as TGTGCCAGCAGTTTATTCCAGCGGGAGTACGAGCAGTACTTC. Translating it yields CASSLFQREYEQYF.

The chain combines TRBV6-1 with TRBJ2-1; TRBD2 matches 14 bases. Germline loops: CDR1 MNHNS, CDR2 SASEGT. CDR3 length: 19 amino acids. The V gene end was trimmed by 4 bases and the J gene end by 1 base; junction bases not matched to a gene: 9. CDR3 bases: TGTGCCAGCAGTGTCGGGACTAGCGGGAGATATGGTTCCTACAATGAGCAGTTCTTC. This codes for CASSVGTSGRYGSYNEQFF.

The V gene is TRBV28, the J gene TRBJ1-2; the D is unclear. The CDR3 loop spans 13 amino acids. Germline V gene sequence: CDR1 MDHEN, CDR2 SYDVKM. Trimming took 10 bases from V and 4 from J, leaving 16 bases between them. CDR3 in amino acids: CATPSEGSYGYTF. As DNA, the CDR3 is TGTGCCACCCCCTCGGAGGGAAGCTATGGCTACACCTTC.

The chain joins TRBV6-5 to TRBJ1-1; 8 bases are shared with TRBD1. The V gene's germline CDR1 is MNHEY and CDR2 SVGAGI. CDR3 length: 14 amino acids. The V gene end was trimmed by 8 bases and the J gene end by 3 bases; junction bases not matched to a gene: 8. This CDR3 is CASSSSQGDTEAFF. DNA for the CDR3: TGTGCCAGCTCATCCTCACAGGGGGACACTGAAGCTTTCTTT.

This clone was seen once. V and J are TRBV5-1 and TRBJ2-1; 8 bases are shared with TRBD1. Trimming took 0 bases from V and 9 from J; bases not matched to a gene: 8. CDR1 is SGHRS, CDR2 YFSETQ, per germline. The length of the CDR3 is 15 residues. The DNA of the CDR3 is TGCGCCAGCAGCTTGGATGGTCCAGGGGGCTTTGAGCAGTTCTTC. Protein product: CASSLDGPGGFEQFF.

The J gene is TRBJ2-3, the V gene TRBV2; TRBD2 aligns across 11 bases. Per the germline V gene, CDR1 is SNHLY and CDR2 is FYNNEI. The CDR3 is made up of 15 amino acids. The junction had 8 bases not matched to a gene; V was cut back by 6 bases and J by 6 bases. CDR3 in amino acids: CASRPGLAVRDTQYF. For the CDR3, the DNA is TGTGCCAGCAGGCCGGGACTAGCGGTTCGGGATACGCAGTATTTT.

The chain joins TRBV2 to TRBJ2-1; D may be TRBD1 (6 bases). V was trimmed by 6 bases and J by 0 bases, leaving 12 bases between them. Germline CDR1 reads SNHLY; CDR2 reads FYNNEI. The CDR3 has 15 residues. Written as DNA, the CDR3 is TGTGCCAGCAGCCGGGACACGGGCTCCTACAATGAGCAGTTCTTC. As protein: CASSRDTGSYNEQFF.

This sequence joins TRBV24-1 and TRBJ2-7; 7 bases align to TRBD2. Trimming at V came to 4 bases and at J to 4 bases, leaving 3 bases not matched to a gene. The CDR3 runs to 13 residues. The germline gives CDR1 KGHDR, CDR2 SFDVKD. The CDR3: CATSEGGRYEQYF. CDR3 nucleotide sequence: TGTGCCACCAGTGAGGGGGGGAGGTACGAGCAGTACTTC.

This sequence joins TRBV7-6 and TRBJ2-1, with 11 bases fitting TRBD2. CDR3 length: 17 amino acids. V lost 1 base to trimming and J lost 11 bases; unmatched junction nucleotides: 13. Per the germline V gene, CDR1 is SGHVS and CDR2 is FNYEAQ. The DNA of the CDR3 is TGTGCCAGCAGCTTAGGCGGGACTAGCGGAACCGTAAGAAAGCAGTTCTTC. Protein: CASSLGGTSGTVRKQFF. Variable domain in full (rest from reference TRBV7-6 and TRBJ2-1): GAGVSQSPRYKVTKRGQDVALRCDPISGHVSLYWYRQALGQGPEFLTYFNYEAQQDKSGLPNDRFSAERPEGSISTLTIQRTEQRDSAMYRCASSLGGTSGTVRKQFFGPGTRLTVL.

Here the CDR3 DNA reads TGTGCCAGTTCAAAAGCCCCAGGACAGGCGGATGAGCAGTTCTTC. This encodes CASSKAPGQADEQFF. The genes are TRBV18 and TRBJ2-1; TRBD1 aligns across 7 bases. The CDR3 consists of 15 residues. V shed 9 bases, J shed 8 bases, and the junction held 16 bases outside the gene matches. CDR1 and CDR2 from the germline V gene are KGHSH and LQKENI.

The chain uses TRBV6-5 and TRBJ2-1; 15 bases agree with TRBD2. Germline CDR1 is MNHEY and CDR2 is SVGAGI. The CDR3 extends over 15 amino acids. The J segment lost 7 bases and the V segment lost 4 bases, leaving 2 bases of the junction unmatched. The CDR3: CASSSGLAGGNEQFF. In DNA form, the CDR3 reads TGTGCCAGCAGTTCTGGACTAGCGGGAGGGAATGAGCAGTTCTTC.